The clone carrying this T cell receptor (beta chain) has a count of ten or more. The antigen is undetermined. The V end lost 6 bases, the J end lost 4 bases, and 15 bases lay between the germline ends. This CDR3 is 14 amino acids long. Per the germline V gene, CDR1 is MDHEN and CDR2 is SYDVKM. This record comes from a study of regulatory T cells in long-lasting Graves disease. Study-wide points: Having few samples may have compromised the accuracy.

Relying on iRepertoire HTBI primers and Arm-PCR of CDR3 regions, the team built TCR beta libraries. TCRdb reprocessed the multiplex PCR reads via MiXCR and lists one record per CDR3 protein. The sample consists of roughly 450,000 distinct CDR3 sequences, less than 25% of them appearing once. Stated time point: persistent/refractory GD, antithyroid drugs over 5 years with positive TRAb. Generation of the TCR library employed RNA extracted from PBMCs. This clonotype originated in a female donor with Graves disease. This rearrangement joins TRBV28 to TRBJ1-2, with D possibly TRBD1 on 6 matching bases. This material consisted of peripheral blood mononuclear cells (PBMCs), taken when the disease was refractory, from a patient treated with antithyroid drugs. In DNA, the CDR3 is TGTGCCAGCAGCTTAGGAGGGGGGGGCTATGGCTACACCTTC. This codes for CASSLGGGGYGYTF.